Following are 5 T cell receptor beta chains from one sample sequenced in a study of CD8 T cells in Susac syndrome. RNA, at roughly 0.45 to 1 ug, was reverse transcribed with random hexamers. Each CDR3 protein gets one entry after TCRdb re-called the immunoSEQ multiplex PCR reads with MiXCR. The table has 150,000 to 200,000 distinct CDR3 sequences, about 91% seen once. Sequenced sample: CD4+ T cells from PBMCs. The source is a human donor with Susac syndrome.

The rearrangement joins TRBV9 to TRBJ2-4; D might be TRBD1 (6 bases). Trimming stripped 0 bases from V and 5 bases from J, with 9 bases between. CDR3 length: 14 residues. Germline V gives CDR1 SGDLS, CDR2 YYNGEE. The CDR3 protein is CASSVGTAENIQYF. The DNA for the CDR3 is TGTGCCAGCAGCGTAGGGACAGCGGAAAACATTCAGTACTTC.

V and J are TRBV11-2 and TRBJ2-1; 9 bases agree with TRBD1. The CDR3 loop spans 15 amino acids. V lost 7 bases, J lost 7 bases, and 11 bases stayed unmatched. Germline CDR1 SGHAT, CDR2 FQNNGV. The CDR3 DNA reads as TGTGCCAGCATTAACAGGGGGCCTGTTGGGAATGAGCAGTTCTTC. Its protein product is CASINRGPVGNEQFF.

The CDR3 DNA sequence: TGTGCCAGCAGAATCACCGGGACGGACAAAGAGACCCAGTACTTC. Protein sequence: CASRITGTDKETQYF. The rearrangement links TRBV2 to TRBJ2-5; perhaps D is TRBD1 or TRBD2 (5 bases each). Looked up from germline, CDR1 is SNHLY and CDR2 is FYNNEI. This CDR3 has 15 amino acids. The germline V and J ends were trimmed by 6 bases and 3 bases, with 17 bases remaining between them.

This clonotype was detected once. The chain has TRBV21-1 and TRBJ2-5. TRBV21-1 is classified as a pseudogene. CDR3 length equals 14 residues. The CDR3 coding sequence is TGTGCCAGCAGCAACGTTAACTGGTGGAAGACCCAGTACTTC. Translated: CASSNVNWWKTQYF.

This chain uses TRBV20-1 with TRBJ2-1, with D uncertain. The CDR3 runs 12 residues. Trimming cost V 6 bases and J 2 bases, with 8 bases left between them. Germline values: CDR1 DFQATT, CDR2 SNEGSKA (reference sequence). CDR3 residues: CSASNTYNEQFF. CDR3 in DNA: TGCAGTGCCTCTAACACCTACAATGAGCAGTTCTTC.